This passage covers 8 T cell receptor beta chains from one sample sequenced in a study of T-cell reconstitution after alpha-beta-depleted transplantation in children. It was with unique molecular identifiers that the TCRbeta library was prepared. TCRdb independently ran MiXCR on the PCR reads; one entry per CDR3 protein. The repertoire includes more than 400,000 distinct CDR3 sequences, more than 9.5% of them detected once, and about 15% sits in the top ten. The sequences come from PBMCs, mostly from graft donor cells, collected 180 days after TCRalphabeta/CD19-depleted stem cell transplant. The receptors derive from a female patient aged 2-9 years who had a stem cell transplant for aplastic anemia, so the T cells may come from the graft donor.

This clonotype was detected only a few times. The chain joins TRBV19 to TRBJ1-2; a weak D match, TRBD1 (5 bases). This CDR3 region has 12 residues. V shed 6 bases and J shed 6 bases, with 11 bases lying between them. The germline V gene has CDR1 LNHDA and CDR2 SQIVND (reference sequence). The CDR3 reads CASRPGLHGYTF. CDR3 in DNA: TGTGCCAGTAGACCGGGACTGCATGGCTACACCTTC.

CDR3 nucleotide sequence: TGTGCCACCAGCAGGGGACAACGAGAGACTGAAGCTTTCTTT. Translating it yields CATSRGQRETEAFF. This chain connects TRBV15 to TRBJ1-1; D may be TRBD1 (6 bases). This CDR3 is 14 amino acids long. Germline loops: CDR1 LNHNV, CDR2 YYDKDF (reference sequence). Trimming removed 3 bases at V and 5 bases at J, with 13 bases between.

J is TRBJ1-1 and V is TRBV15; D ambiguous. The germline gives CDR1 LNHNV, CDR2 YYDKDF (reference sequence). CDR3 length: 17 residues. Trimming shortened V by 3 bases and J by 0 bases, and 17 bases separated the two germline ends. The CDR3 protein is CATSSPRPDGLNTEAFF. Written as DNA, the CDR3 is TGTGCCACCAGCAGTCCTCGGCCAGACGGATTGAACACTGAAGCTTTCTTT.

This clonotype showed up just a few times. V gene TRBV10-3 combines with J gene TRBJ2-1; 9 bases line up with TRBD2. J lost 6 bases, V lost 4 bases, and 4 bases had no gene match. CDR3 length equals 14 residues. Per germline, CDR1 ENHRY and CDR2 SYGVKD. CDR3 nucleotides: TGTGCCATCAGTGGGGTAGCGGGAGTCAATGAGCAGTTCTTC. The encoded protein is CAISGVAGVNEQFF.

The CDR3 coding sequence is TGTGCCAGCTCACACGACGGGGCTTCATTTAAACTTACTAGCACAGATACGCAGTATTTT. Its translation: CASSHDGASFKLTSTDTQYF. The chain combines TRBV18 with TRBJ2-3; tentatively, D is TRBD1 or TRBD2 (5 bases each). The CDR3 contains 20 residues. Germline V gene sequence: CDR1 KGHSH, CDR2 LQKENI. The V and J ends lost 4 bases and 0 bases respectively, with 26 bases between them.

Only a few counts were recorded for this clonotype. The chain combines TRBV20-1 with TRBJ2-4; the D call may be TRBD1 or TRBD2 (5 bases each). The CDR3 consists of 12 residues. The V end was cut by 3 bases, the J end by 7 bases, with 10 bases between. Germline V CDR1 and CDR2: DFQATT, SNEGSKA (reference sequence). The CDR3 nucleotides read TGCAGTGCTAGCGGGACCCGGAACATTCAGTACTTC. Residues: CSASGTRNIQYF.

The V gene is TRBV24-1, the J gene TRBJ2-1, with a possible D match to TRBD2 (5 bases). The CDR3 is 12 amino acids. Germline V lookup: CDR1 KGHDR, CDR2 SFDVKD. Between the trimmed V and J ends, which lost 7 bases and 6 bases, there was a span of 9 bases. The CDR3 region is CATSQRSNEQFF. CDR3 DNA: TGTGCCACCAGCCAGCGGAGCAATGAGCAGTTCTTC.

This clonotype has a handful of counts. The chain couples TRBV11-2 to TRBJ2-2; no definite D call. V was shortened by 4 bases and J by 3 bases, with 21 bases between the two germline ends. The germline V gene encodes CDR1 SGHAT and CDR2 FQNNGV. The CDR3 spans 18 residues. CDR3: CASSSDSFVVPDTGELFF. CDR3 sequence (DNA): TGTGCCAGCAGCTCCGATAGCTTTGTGGTGCCCGACACCGGGGAGCTGTTTTTT.